This T cell receptor (beta chain) appears in the sequencing data of a study of cytomegalovirus exposure and HLA in healthy donors. Findings of the study overall: In vitro, three CMV-associated chains proved specific for CMV antigens. Most TCR sequences showed up rarely, but some public TCRs showed up in many donors.

Per the germline V gene, CDR1 is SGHVS and CDR2 is FNYEAQ. The CDR3 extends over 17 amino acids. Deletions cut 6 bases from V and 3 bases from J, with 18 bases between. The data were produced by immunoSEQ multiplex PCR, yet TCRdb's version contains in-frame clones alone and is incomplete. The repertoire has roughly 140,000 clones, 88% of them found once; the top ten carry 7.5% to 8.5%. A remark on this clone: Its matching antigen is unknown.

The rearrangement links TRBV7-6 to TRBJ1-6, with D hard to call. This sequence originates from a woman between 18 and 29 years old in good health and CMV-seropositive. The sample consisted of PBMCs. CDR3: CASRQKPGGHYNSPLHF. The CDR3 coding sequence is TGTGCCAGCAGGCAGAAACCAGGCGGGCACTATAATTCACCCCTCCACTTT.